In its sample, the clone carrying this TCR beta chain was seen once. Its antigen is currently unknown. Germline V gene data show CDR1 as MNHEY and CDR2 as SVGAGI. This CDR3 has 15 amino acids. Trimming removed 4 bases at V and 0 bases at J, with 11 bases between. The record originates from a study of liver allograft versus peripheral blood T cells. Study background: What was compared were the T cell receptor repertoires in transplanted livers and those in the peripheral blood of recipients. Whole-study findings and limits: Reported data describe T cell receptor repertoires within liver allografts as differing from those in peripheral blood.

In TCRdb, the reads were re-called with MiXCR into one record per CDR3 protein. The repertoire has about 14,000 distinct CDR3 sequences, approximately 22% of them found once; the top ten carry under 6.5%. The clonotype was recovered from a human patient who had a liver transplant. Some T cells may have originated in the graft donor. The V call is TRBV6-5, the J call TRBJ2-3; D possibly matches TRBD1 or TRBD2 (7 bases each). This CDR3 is CASSWEGASTDTQYF. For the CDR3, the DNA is TGTGCCAGCAGTTGGGAGGGGGCTAGCACAGATACGCAGTATTTT.